This is a list of T cell receptor beta chains from one sample in a study of CD8+ T cells in alopecia areata. Produced via immunoSEQ multiplex PCR; TCRdb's table is partial and in-frame only. The sample shows some 200,000 clones, 55% to 70% of them seen only once. The sample here was CD4+ T cells sorted from blood, taken at week 4, from a patient treated with tofacitinib. These receptors originate from a human donor with alopecia areata. CDR3s include the opening cysteine and the closing phenylalanine or tryptophan. A D gene is named only where the DNA matches it firmly. Expanded clones are given a class, and other clones once, few, many or no size at all.

V gene	clone size	J gene	D gene	CDR3 length	CDR3 protein	CDR3 DNA
TRBV30	.	TRBJ2-7	.	12	CAWSVLSYEQYF	TGTGCCTGGAGTGTACTATCCTACGAGCAGTACTTC
TRBV5-4	.	TRBJ2-5	.	14	CASSFGGRSETQYF	TGTGCCAGCAGCTTTGGGGGCCGGTCAGAGACCCAGTACTTC
TRBV29-1	.	TRBJ2-7	.	13	CSAILQVRGEQYF	TGCAGCGCAATACTCCAGGTCAGGGGCGAGCAGTACTTC
TRBV6-5	.	TRBJ1-5	.	14	CASSYRDSNQPQHF	TGTGCCAGCAGTTATCGAGATAGCAATCAGCCCCAGCATTTT
TRBV10-3	few	TRBJ2-6	.	13	CATGQSGANVLTF	TGTGCCACCGGTCAATCTGGGGCCAACGTCCTGACTTTC
TRBV5-6	.	TRBJ1-1	TRBD1	13	CASSPTGRTEAFF	TGTGCCAGCAGTCCGACAGGGCGCACTGAAGCTTTCTTT
TRBV7-2	.	TRBJ1-1	TRBD1	14	CASSFDRGGTEAFF	TGTGCCAGCAGCTTCGACAGGGGAGGTACTGAAGCTTTCTTT
TRBV2	.	TRBJ1-2	.	14	CASSELRGMTGYTF	TGTGCCAGCAGTGAACTAAGGGGCATGACCGGCTACACCTTC
TRBV4-1	.	TRBJ2-2	.	15	CASSHPGTPSRELFF	TGCGCCAGCAGCCACCCCGGGACACCCTCGCGGGAGCTGTTTTTT
TRBV7-9	.	TRBJ1-2	.	16	CASSFRTGQVDYGYTF	TGTGCCAGCAGCTTCCGAACTGGGCAGGTCGACTATGGCTACACCTTC
TRBV25-1	.	TRBJ1-2	.	13	CASSLGGPARYTF	TGTGCCAGCAGCCTAGGGGGGCCGGCGCGCTACACCTTC
TRBV30	.	TRBJ1-6	.	15	CAWSSSGLANSPLHF	TGTGCCTGGAGTTCATCTGGACTGGCAAATTCACCCCTCCACTTT
TRBV29-1	.	TRBJ1-1	TRBD1	14	CSADPGQGNTEAFF	TGCAGCGCTGACCCGGGACAGGGGAACACTGAAGCTTTCTTT
TRBV5-1	few	TRBJ2-7	.	14	CASSLGPTGYEQYF	TGCGCCAGCAGCTTGGGGCCGACGGGCTACGAGCAGTACTTC
TRBV30	.	TRBJ2-3	TRBD2	14	CAWRTSGARDTQYF	TGTGCCTGGAGGACTAGCGGGGCAAGGGATACGCAGTATTTT
TRBV28	.	TRBJ1-1	.	13	CASEQGMNTEAFF	TGTGCCAGCGAACAGGGAATGAACACTGAAGCTTTCTTT
TRBV5-6	.	TRBJ1-2	TRBD1	16	CASSFVGARDSYGYTF	TGTGCCAGCAGCTTCGTGGGGGCGAGGGACAGCTATGGCTACACCTTC
TRBV12-5	.	TRBJ1-5	.	13	CASGFPLNQPQHF	TGTGCTAGTGGTTTCCCCCTGAATCAGCCCCAGCATTTT
TRBV15	.	TRBJ2-2	.	16	CATSRETGSNTGELFF	TGTGCCACCAGCAGAGAAACAGGGTCGAACACCGGGGAGCTGTTTTTT
TRBV18	.	TRBJ1-2	.	13	CASSPPTGKGYTF	TGTGCCAGCTCACCACCGACCGGGAAGGGCTACACCTTC
TRBV30	.	TRBJ1-5	.	14	CAWATGLSNQPQHF	TGTGCCTGGGCCACAGGGCTAAGCAATCAGCCCCAGCATTTT
TRBV2	few	TRBJ2-3	TRBD1	15	CASSGGQGDTDTQYF	TGTGCCAGCAGTGGGGGACAGGGAGACACAGATACGCAGTATTTT
TRBV7-2	.	TRBJ2-5	.	13	CASSFNRGETQYF	TGTGCCAGCAGCTTTAACCGGGGGGAGACCCAGTACTTC
TRBV29-1	once	TRBJ2-7	TRBD1	13	CSVGQGASYEQYF	TGCAGCGTTGGACAGGGGGCTTCCTACGAGCAGTACTTC
TRBV30	.	TRBJ1-2	.	14	CAWSVRGNHYGYTF	TGTGCCTGGAGTGTACGTGGAAATCACTATGGCTACACCTTC
TRBV5-1	.	TRBJ2-2	TRBD1	15	CASSWGQVNTGELFF	TGCGCCAGCAGTTGGGGACAGGTGAACACCGGGGAGCTGTTTTTT
TRBV7-9	.	TRBJ2-6	.	12	CASTGGANVLTF	TGTGCCAGCACGGGCGGGGCCAACGTCCTGACTTTC
TRBV11-2	.	TRBJ2-7	.	16	CASSSGLLRSDYEQYF	TGTGCCAGCAGCTCCGGACTTCTGCGCAGTGACTACGAGCAGTACTTC
TRBV5-1	.	TRBJ1-1	TRBD1	13	CASSPNRGTEAFF	TGCGCCAGCAGCCCGAACAGGGGCACTGAAGCTTTCTTT
TRBV30	.	TRBJ1-5	TRBD1	15	CAWSETGAPNQPQHF	TGTGCCTGGAGTGAAACAGGGGCTCCCAATCAGCCCCAGCATTTT
TRBV5-4	.	TRBJ2-2	.	15	CASSLARANTGELFF	TGTGCCAGCAGCTTGGCCAGGGCGAACACCGGGGAGCTGTTTTTT
TRBV29-1	.	TRBJ1-2	.	13	CSVVISGDEGYTF	TGCAGCGTTGTTATCTCGGGGGATGAAGGCTACACCTTC
TRBV6-4	.	TRBJ2-1	.	14	CASSEGTSVGEQFF	TGTGCCAGCAGTGAAGGGACATCCGTCGGTGAGCAGTTCTTC
TRBV7-2	.	TRBJ1-2	.	15	CASSSDLFYDYGYTF	TGTGCCAGCAGCTCGGACTTGTTCTACGACTATGGCTACACCTTC
TRBV5-1	.	TRBJ1-2	.	13	CASSFDGGGGYTF	TGCGCCAGCAGCTTCGACGGGGGAGGCGGCTACACCTTC
TRBV30	.	TRBJ2-1	.	13	CAWSLSSRGEQFF	TGTGCCTGGAGTCTAAGCAGCAGGGGTGAGCAGTTCTTC
TRBV5-1	.	TRBJ1-1	.	13	CASSKGGDTEAFF	TGCGCCAGCAGCAAGGGAGGGGACACTGAAGCTTTCTTT
TRBV6-5	.	TRBJ1-1	TRBD1	12	CASNRGRGEAFF	TGTGCCAGCAACAGGGGCCGGGGTGAAGCTTTCTTT
TRBV29-1	.	TRBJ1-1	.	11	CSVKGYTEAFF	TGCAGCGTTAAAGGCTACACTGAAGCTTTCTTT
TRBV30	.	TRBJ1-2	.	13	CAWTKKGVLGYTF	TGTGCCTGGACCAAAAAGGGGGTATTAGGCTACACCTTC
TRBV30	.	TRBJ2-1	.	14	CAWSLGGLVNEQFF	TGTGCCTGGAGTTTGGGGGGGCTAGTAAATGAGCAGTTCTTC
TRBV11-2	few	TRBJ2-5	.	11	CASSFGKTQYF	TGTGCCAGCAGCTTTGGGAAGACCCAGTACTTC
TRBV2	.	TRBJ1-1	.	12	CASLLMNTEAFF	TGTGCCAGCCTACTAATGAACACTGAAGCTTTCTTT
TRBV4-1	.	TRBJ2-3	TRBD2	17	CASSQGPRGGRTDTQYF	TGCGCCAGCAGCCAAGGGCCGCGGGGGGGCCGGACAGATACGCAGTATTTT
TRBV15	.	TRBJ1-5	.	14	CATSRRGSNQPQHF	TGTGCCACCAGCCGCAGGGGAAGCAATCAGCCCCAGCATTTT
TRBV18	.	TRBJ2-5	.	13	CASSPSLGETQYF	TGTGCCAGCTCACCTTCCCTCGGAGAGACCCAGTACTTC
TRBV7-2	few	TRBJ1-6	.	15	CASSTQDRGQVPLHF	TGTGCCAGCAGCACCCAGGACAGAGGTCAAGTACCCCTCCACTTT